The sequence of this TCR beta chain was determined in a study of OX40 agonist ivuxolimab in advanced cancers. Looked up from germline, CDR1 is SGHVS and CDR2 is FNYEAQ. This CDR3 has 15 amino acids. Trimming cost V 4 bases and J 2 bases; bases outside gene matches: 5. Generated by immunoSEQ multiplex PCR, the TCRdb table keeps only in-frame clones and is missing some. This table has fewer than 55,000 clones, 80% to 90% appearing once. The starting material was CD4+ or CD8+ T cells sorted from blood, obtained in a trial of the OX40 agonist ivuxolimab. The sequence derives from an adult with an advanced solid tumor such as melanoma, head and neck, liver or kidney cancer. The chain carries TRBV7-6 and TRBJ2-7; 10 positions match TRBD1. The CDR3 DNA reads as TGTGCCAGCAGCTCGGGGGGGACAGGGGCCTACGAGCAGTACTTC. Encoded protein: CASSSGGTGAYEQYF.